A single sample is the source of the 8 T cell receptor beta chains below, sequenced in a study of T cell responses to AZD1222 COVID-19 vaccine. Libraries were prepared by immunoSEQ multiplex PCR; TCRdb keeps only in-frame clonotypes and omits some of them. The sample yields tens of thousands of clones, 88% seen once. The sample consisted of peripheral blood, taken on day 0 of MenACWY control vaccination. These receptors all come from an adult in good health.

CDR3 in amino acids: CASSELEGGGGPYEQYF. In DNA form, the CDR3 reads TGTGCCAGCAGTGAACTGGAGGGGGGCGGAGGTCCCTACGAGCAGTACTTC. The V call is TRBV6-1, the J call TRBJ2-7, with D perhaps matching TRBD1 or TRBD2 (6 bases each). Germline V lookup: CDR1 MNHNS, CDR2 SASEGT. The CDR3 sequence is 17 residues long. The V end was cut by 2 bases, the J end by 2 bases, with 19 bases between.

This chain uses TRBV6-5 with TRBJ2-3; D remains unclear. Trimming shortened V by 2 bases and J by 0 bases, and 12 bases separated the two germline ends. Germline CDR1 MNHEY, CDR2 SVGAGI. This CDR3 comprises 16 residues. The CDR3 coding sequence is TGTGCCAGCAGTTACGGGCTGGCCGAGAGCACAGATACGCAGTATTTT. Translation gives CASSYGLAESTDTQYF.

The CDR3 region has the DNA TGTGCCTCGGGGGAAGAAACAACTTATAATTCACCCCTCCACTTT. This translates into CASGEETTYNSPLHF. The chain recombines TRBV28 with TRBJ1-6, with D perhaps matching TRBD1 (5 bases). The CDR3 runs 15 residues. CDR1 and CDR2 from the germline V gene are MDHEN and SYDVKM. V lost 11 bases, J lost 4 bases, and 18 bases lay in between.

The chain combines TRBV6-5 with TRBJ1-1, with D maybe TRBD1 (5 bases). CDR1 and CDR2 (germline): MNHEY, SVGAGI. V was clipped by 5 bases and J by 5 bases, with 15 bases between them. The CDR3 is 14 amino acids. The CDR3 sequence is CASSTHGGETEAFF. The CDR3 region has the DNA TGTGCCAGCAGTACCCACGGGGGGGAAACTGAAGCTTTCTTT.

The J gene is TRBJ1-3, the V gene TRBV5-4; D is perhaps TRBD1 (6 bases). Trimming removed 4 bases at V and 7 bases at J, with 18 bases between. This CDR3 has 15 amino acids. The V gene's germline CDR1 is SGHNT and CDR2 YYREEE (reference sequence). The CDR3 DNA sequence: TGTGCCAGCAGCCTAAGGGGGGCAATGAAGAACACCATATATTTT. Protein: CASSLRGAMKNTIYF.

This clone was detected only once. The rearrangement uses TRBV14 and TRBJ1-4; tentatively, D is TRBD1 (5 bases). The CDR3 spans 19 residues. From germline, CDR1 is SGHDN and CDR2 FVKESK. The ends were cut back, 3 bases at V and 0 bases at J, with 20 bases in the middle. CDR3 DNA: TGTGCCAGCAGCCATGGGGACTTCGGGAAAATAACAACTAATGAAAAACTGTTTTTT. The encoded protein is CASSHGDFGKITTNEKLFF.

This clone was found once. This chain connects TRBV6-5 to TRBJ2-7, with 9 nucleotides matching TRBD1. CDR1 MNHEY and CDR2 SVGAGI come from the germline V gene. V lost 2 bases to trimming and J lost 4 bases; unmatched junction nucleotides: 9. This CDR3 has 16 amino acids. The DNA of the CDR3 is TGTGCCAGCAGTTACCGGGCCGGGACAGGGATATACGAGCAGTACTTC. Translated: CASSYRAGTGIYEQYF.

Only one count was recorded for this clone. The rearrangement uses TRBV2 and TRBJ2-1; D is unclear. There are 14 residues in the CDR3. Germline V gene lookup returns CDR1 SNHLY and CDR2 FYNNEI. V lost 8 bases, J lost 0 bases, and 11 bases lay in between. CDR3 amino acids: CASAPRPSYNEQFF. The CDR3 nucleotides are TGTGCCAGCGCCCCGCGGCCCTCCTACAATGAGCAGTTCTTC. Supplemented by reference TRBV2 and TRBJ2-1, the full variable domain reads EPEVTQTPSHQVTQMGQEVILRCVPISNHLYFYWYRQILGQKVEFLVSFYNNEISEKSEIFDDQFSVERPDGSNFTLKIRSTKLEDSAMYFCASAPRPSYNEQFFGPGTRLTVL.